The rows below give T cell receptor beta chains drawn from one sample of a study of blood T cell repertoires in COVID-19. The assay was immunoSEQ multiplex PCR, and TCRdb's table has in-frame clones only and misses some. Of some 130,000 clones listed, 60% to 80% are singletons. Source material: peripheral blood. The origin of the receptors is a man in his sixties who had recovered from COVID-19. CDR3s include the opening cysteine and the closing phenylalanine or tryptophan. The order of the fields is clone size, J gene, V gene, D gene, CDR3 DNA, CDR3 protein. D genes are given only for firm matches. Clone size is given for some rows only: seen once, a few or many times, or a class if the clone is expanded.

abundance: few
j_gene: TRBJ1-2
v_gene: TRBV15
d_gene: -
CDR3nt: TGTGCCACCAGCAGATCTCTCTCGGGACAAGCTAACTATGGCTACACCTTC
CDR3aa: CATSRSLSGQANYGYTF

abundance: -
j_gene: TRBJ2-1
v_gene: TRBV3-1/TRBV3-2
d_gene: TRBD2
CDR3nt: TGTGCCAGTACCACTAGCGGATTTAGCGATGAGCAGTTCTTC
CDR3aa: CASTTSGFSDEQFF

abundance: -
j_gene: TRBJ1-4
v_gene: TRBV6-5
d_gene: -
CDR3nt: TGTGCCAGCAGTTACTCGGCAGGTGGGAATGAAAAACTGTTTTTT
CDR3aa: CASSYSAGGNEKLFF

abundance: -
j_gene: TRBJ2-3
v_gene: TRBV28
d_gene: -
CDR3nt: TGTGCCAGTCGTGAGGGGGGGACAGATACGCAGTATTTT
CDR3aa: CASREGGTDTQYF

abundance: -
j_gene: TRBJ2-3
v_gene: TRBV25-1
d_gene: -
CDR3nt: TGTGCCAGCAGTGAGGTCACAGGGTATCCGGCAGATACGCAGTATTTT
CDR3aa: CASSEVTGYPADTQYF

abundance: -
j_gene: TRBJ2-1
v_gene: TRBV7-6
d_gene: TRBD2
CDR3nt: TGTGCCAGCAGCTTAGGGGCGGGACTAGCGGTCCTAGCGGGCTACAATGAGCAGTTCTTC
CDR3aa: CASSLGAGLAVLAGYNEQFF

abundance: -
j_gene: TRBJ2-1
v_gene: TRBV7-2
d_gene: TRBD2
CDR3nt: TGTGCCAGCAGCTTCCTGGGGAGCGGGAGTACCTACAATGAGCAGTTCTTC
CDR3aa: CASSFLGSGSTYNEQFF

abundance: -
j_gene: TRBJ2-7
v_gene: TRBV5-6
d_gene: -
CDR3nt: TGTGCCAGCAGAAGACAGGAAACCTACGAGCAGTACTTC
CDR3aa: CASRRQETYEQYF

abundance: -
j_gene: TRBJ2-7
v_gene: TRBV19
d_gene: -
CDR3nt: TGTGCCAGTAGTTTCAGCTACGAGCAGTACTTC
CDR3aa: CASSFSYEQYF

abundance: -
j_gene: TRBJ2-2
v_gene: TRBV14
d_gene: TRBD2
CDR3nt: TGTGCCAGCAGCCAAAGACTAGCGGGAGCCACCGGGGAGCTGTTTTTT
CDR3aa: CASSQRLAGATGELFF

abundance: -
j_gene: TRBJ1-1
v_gene: TRBV14
d_gene: -
CDR3nt: TGTGCCAGCAGCCCATACCCGCCGGGGGGCACTGAAGCTTTCTTT
CDR3aa: CASSPYPPGGTEAFF

abundance: -
j_gene: TRBJ2-2
v_gene: TRBV25-1
d_gene: -
CDR3nt: TGTGCCAGCAGCGTCTACAGGGTTAACACCGGGGAGCTGTTTTTT
CDR3aa: CASSVYRVNTGELFF

abundance: -
j_gene: TRBJ1-1
v_gene: TRBV7-9
d_gene: TRBD1
CDR3nt: TGTGCCAGCAGTCCCGGACAGGGGCACTTGAACACTGAAGCTTTCTTT
CDR3aa: CASSPGQGHLNTEAFF

abundance: -
j_gene: TRBJ1-5
v_gene: TRBV11-2
d_gene: TRBD1
CDR3nt: TGTGCCAGCAGCTCGGGACAGGGCAATCAGCCCCAGCATTTT
CDR3aa: CASSSGQGNQPQHF

abundance: -
j_gene: TRBJ2-5
v_gene: TRBV4-3
d_gene: TRBD2
CDR3nt: TGCGCCAGCAGCCCGACTAGCGGGAGCCCCGGAGAGACCCAGTACTTC
CDR3aa: CASSPTSGSPGETQYF

abundance: -
j_gene: TRBJ1-5
v_gene: TRBV5-6
d_gene: -
CDR3nt: TGTGCCAGCAGCCGACCAGGTCAGCCCCAGCATTTT
CDR3aa: CASSRPGQPQHF

abundance: once
j_gene: TRBJ2-1
v_gene: TRBV4-3
d_gene: TRBD2
CDR3nt: TGCGCCAGCAGCCAAGATATCCCCGGGGGGGCGAGAGGCAATGAGCAGTTCTTC
CDR3aa: CASSQDIPGGARGNEQFF

abundance: -
j_gene: TRBJ1-5
v_gene: TRBV5-1
d_gene: -
CDR3nt: TGCGCCAGCAGCGTGGGACTCCATCAGCCCCAGCATTTT
CDR3aa: CASSVGLHQPQHF

abundance: few
j_gene: TRBJ2-5
v_gene: TRBV7-7
d_gene: TRBD2
CDR3nt: TGTGCTAGCAGCCCAGGGACTAGTAGCGGTGAGACCCAGTACTTC
CDR3aa: CASSPGTSSGETQYF

abundance: -
j_gene: TRBJ2-7
v_gene: TRBV7-3
d_gene: TRBD2
CDR3nt: TGTGCCAGCAGCTTAGTGGCTAGCGGGAGTAACGAGCAGTACTTC
CDR3aa: CASSLVASGSNEQYF

abundance: -
j_gene: TRBJ1-3
v_gene: TRBV24-1
d_gene: TRBD1
CDR3nt: TGTGCCACCAGGGACAGGGCTGGAAACACCATATATTTT
CDR3aa: CATRDRAGNTIYF

abundance: -
j_gene: TRBJ2-2
v_gene: TRBV5-1
d_gene: -
CDR3nt: TGCGCCAGCAGCTTAGACACCGCAGAAACCGGGGAGCTGTTTTTT
CDR3aa: CASSLDTAETGELFF

abundance: once
j_gene: TRBJ2-7
v_gene: TRBV2
d_gene: -
CDR3nt: TGTGCCAGCAGTGAAGGCGGCCAGGGTAAGGACGAGCAGTACTTC
CDR3aa: CASSEGGQGKDEQYF

abundance: -
j_gene: TRBJ1-4
v_gene: TRBV19
d_gene: -
CDR3nt: TGTGCCAGTAGTATGGGGGGGGACCGGCTTGAAAAACTGTTTTTT
CDR3aa: CASSMGGDRLEKLFF

abundance: few
j_gene: TRBJ1-5
v_gene: TRBV9
d_gene: -
CDR3nt: TGTGCCAGCAGCGCCCCTCGGGTCGAGCCCCAGCATTTT
CDR3aa: CASSAPRVEPQHF

abundance: -
j_gene: TRBJ2-5
v_gene: TRBV6-5
d_gene: -
CDR3nt: TGTGCCAGCAGACTGGACTACCTTAAGGAGACCCAGTACTTC
CDR3aa: CASRLDYLKETQYF

abundance: -
j_gene: TRBJ1-4
v_gene: TRBV19
d_gene: -
CDR3nt: TGTGCCAGTAGTGACACAGCAACTAATGAAAAACTGTTTTTT
CDR3aa: CASSDTATNEKLFF

abundance: few
j_gene: TRBJ1-3
v_gene: TRBV7-2
d_gene: TRBD1
CDR3nt: TGTGCCAGCAGCCCGAGGGGGACAGGGAGCTCTGGAAACACCATATATTTT
CDR3aa: CASSPRGTGSSGNTIYF

abundance: -
j_gene: TRBJ2-2
v_gene: TRBV19
d_gene: TRBD1
CDR3nt: TGTGCCAGTAGTGGGGCAGGGGGCTTCGCCGGGGAGCTGTTTTTT
CDR3aa: CASSGAGGFAGELFF

abundance: -
j_gene: TRBJ1-5
v_gene: TRBV9
d_gene: -
CDR3nt: TGTGCCAGCAGCGTAGGGGCAGGCCGCAATCAGCCCCAGCATTTT
CDR3aa: CASSVGAGRNQPQHF

abundance: -
j_gene: TRBJ2-7
v_gene: TRBV9
d_gene: -
CDR3nt: TGTGCCAGCAGCCCTGGAGGGGTAACCTCCTACGAGCAGTACTTC
CDR3aa: CASSPGGVTSYEQYF

abundance: once
j_gene: TRBJ2-1
v_gene: TRBV6-6
d_gene: TRBD2
CDR3nt: TGTGCCAGCATGTTAGCGGGAGTGCAGTTCTTC
CDR3aa: CASMLAGVQFF

abundance: -
j_gene: TRBJ2-2
v_gene: TRBV3-1/TRBV3-2
d_gene: -
CDR3nt: TGTGCCAGCAGCCAAGGTAGCACCGGGGAGCTGTTTTTT
CDR3aa: CASSQGSTGELFF

abundance: -
j_gene: TRBJ2-3
v_gene: TRBV6-5
d_gene: -
CDR3nt: TGTGCCAGCAGCGAGGCAGGGTCTAGCACAGATACGCAGTATTTT
CDR3aa: CASSEAGSSTDTQYF

abundance: -
j_gene: TRBJ1-2
v_gene: TRBV5-4
d_gene: -
CDR3nt: TGTGCCAGCAGCTTGGAAGGGCGGGGGCCGGGAGGCTACACCTTC
CDR3aa: CASSLEGRGPGGYTF

abundance: -
j_gene: TRBJ1-1
v_gene: TRBV19
d_gene: -
CDR3nt: TGTGCCAGTAAAAAACAACAGGGCCCTGAAGCTTTCTTT
CDR3aa: CASKKQQGPEAFF

abundance: -
j_gene: TRBJ2-3
v_gene: TRBV24-1
d_gene: TRBD2
CDR3nt: TGTGCCACGGAGGGAGGGACTAGCACAGATACGCAGTATTTT
CDR3aa: CATEGGTSTDTQYF

abundance: -
j_gene: TRBJ2-7
v_gene: TRBV27
d_gene: -
CDR3nt: TGTGCCAGCAGTTTAAACTCCCGCTACGAGCAGTACTTC
CDR3aa: CASSLNSRYEQYF

abundance: -
j_gene: TRBJ2-5
v_gene: TRBV5-8
d_gene: -
CDR3nt: TGTGCCAGCAGTTCCGTGGAGACCCAGTACTTC
CDR3aa: CASSSVETQYF

abundance: -
j_gene: TRBJ2-1
v_gene: TRBV5-1
d_gene: TRBD2
CDR3nt: TGCGCCAGCAGCTTGGAGACTAGCGGGAGGAGTAGGGAGCAGTTCTTC
CDR3aa: CASSLETSGRSREQFF

abundance: few
j_gene: TRBJ2-7
v_gene: TRBV24-1
d_gene: -
CDR3nt: TGTGCCACCAGTGATTTGCAGGAGCAGTACTTC
CDR3aa: CATSDLQEQYF

abundance: -
j_gene: TRBJ2-3
v_gene: TRBV6-2/TRBV6-3
d_gene: TRBD2
CDR3nt: TGTGCCAGCAGTCGGGATAGCGGGAGGGCCTCAGATACGCAGTATTTT
CDR3aa: CASSRDSGRASDTQYF

abundance: -
j_gene: TRBJ1-5
v_gene: TRBV7-8
d_gene: -
CDR3nt: TGTGCCAGCAGCTTACTAACGCGGTTGTTTGATCAGCCCCAGCATTTT
CDR3aa: CASSLLTRLFDQPQHF

abundance: -
j_gene: TRBJ1-6
v_gene: TRBV14
d_gene: -
CDR3nt: TGTGCCAGCAGCCAAGGACAGGCCTATAATTCACCCCTCCACTTT
CDR3aa: CASSQGQAYNSPLHF

abundance: -
j_gene: TRBJ2-2
v_gene: TRBV5-5
d_gene: TRBD1
CDR3nt: TGTGCCAGCAGCTTAAGGACAGGGAACACCGGGGAGCTGTTTTTT
CDR3aa: CASSLRTGNTGELFF

abundance: once
j_gene: TRBJ1-1
v_gene: TRBV7-9
d_gene: -
CDR3nt: TGTGCCAGCAGCTTAGCGTTGGGCAGGGGTAGGCCTGAAGCTTTCTTT
CDR3aa: CASSLALGRGRPEAFF

abundance: -
j_gene: TRBJ1-5
v_gene: TRBV4-2
d_gene: -
CDR3nt: TGTGCCAGCAGCCCGACGGAGACTAGGGCCTATCAGCCCCAGCATTTT
CDR3aa: CASSPTETRAYQPQHF

abundance: -
j_gene: TRBJ2-5
v_gene: TRBV28
d_gene: -
CDR3nt: TGTGCCAGCTTGGGCACGAACGGCGAGACCCAGTACTTC
CDR3aa: CASLGTNGETQYF

abundance: -
j_gene: TRBJ2-2
v_gene: TRBV5-8
d_gene: -
CDR3nt: TGTGCCAGCAGCCTGAACACCGGGGAGCTGTTTTTT
CDR3aa: CASSLNTGELFF

abundance: -
j_gene: TRBJ1-5
v_gene: TRBV7-2
d_gene: -
CDR3nt: TGTGCCAGCAGCAGGGGGGGCGGATTTAATCAGCCCCAGCATTTT
CDR3aa: CASSRGGGFNQPQHF

abundance: -
j_gene: TRBJ1-3
v_gene: TRBV4-1
d_gene: -
CDR3nt: TGCGCCAGCAGCATAGCCCCCTTAGGGGACACCATATATTTT
CDR3aa: CASSIAPLGDTIYF

abundance: -
j_gene: TRBJ1-2
v_gene: TRBV12-3/TRBV12-4
d_gene: -
CDR3nt: TGTGCCAGCAGTTCGACAGGCGATGGCTACACCTTC
CDR3aa: CASSSTGDGYTF

abundance: many
j_gene: TRBJ2-1
v_gene: TRBV11-2
d_gene: TRBD2
CDR3nt: TGTGCCAGCAGCGTGCGGGGGGCGGGGGGCCAGCAGTTCTTC
CDR3aa: CASSVRGAGGQQFF

abundance: -
j_gene: TRBJ2-7
v_gene: TRBV18
d_gene: TRBD2
CDR3nt: TGTGCCAGCTCACCACAAACTAGCGGGAGATCCTACGAGCAGTACTTC
CDR3aa: CASSPQTSGRSYEQYF

abundance: -
j_gene: TRBJ1-3
v_gene: TRBV6-5
d_gene: -
CDR3nt: TGTGCCAGCAGACAAGGGGACTCTGGAAACACCATATATTTT
CDR3aa: CASRQGDSGNTIYF

abundance: -
j_gene: TRBJ2-2
v_gene: TRBV9
d_gene: TRBD1
CDR3nt: TGTGCCAGCAGCGCCCGGGACAGGGTCACCACCGGGGAGCTGTTTTTT
CDR3aa: CASSARDRVTTGELFF

abundance: -
j_gene: TRBJ1-4
v_gene: TRBV9
d_gene: -
CDR3nt: TGTGCCAGCAGCGTAGCGGCAGGGGAAGAAAAACTGTTTTTT
CDR3aa: CASSVAAGEEKLFF

abundance: -
j_gene: TRBJ2-1
v_gene: TRBV18
d_gene: -
CDR3nt: TGTGCCAGCTCACCATGGAGGGGCGGAACCTACAATGAGCAGTTCTTC
CDR3aa: CASSPWRGGTYNEQFF

abundance: -
j_gene: TRBJ2-3
v_gene: TRBV27
d_gene: -
CDR3nt: TGTGCCAGCAGCTCCTATTTACGGTCAGATACGCAGTATTTT
CDR3aa: CASSSYLRSDTQYF

abundance: -
j_gene: TRBJ2-1
v_gene: TRBV29-1
d_gene: TRBD2
CDR3nt: TGCAGCGGTATTCCAGTAACTAGCGGGTCGTTTGAGCAGTTCTTC
CDR3aa: CSGIPVTSGSFEQFF